These 28 T cell receptor beta chains came from one sample sequenced in a study of OX40 agonist ivuxolimab in advanced cancers. Clones were read by immunoSEQ multiplex PCR, and TCRdb kept only the in-frame ones, dropping some. The data contain about 44,000 clones, around 90% of them singletons. The source material was CD4+ or CD8+ T cells sorted from blood, sampled in a trial of the OX40 agonist ivuxolimab. The receptors come from an adult with an advanced solid tumor such as melanoma, head and neck, liver or kidney cancer.

To note about this clone: The sample holds other DNA sequences that translate to the same CDR3. V gene TRBV18 combines with J gene TRBJ2-7; D remains ambiguous. This CDR3 has 12 residues. Germline loops: CDR1 KGHSH, CDR2 LQKENI. V dropped 0 bases and J dropped 4 bases, with 4 bases sitting between them. In nucleotides, the CDR3 is TGTGCCAGCTCACCACCTGGGTACGAGCAGTACTTC. Amino acid sequence: CASSPPGYEQYF.

The chain couples TRBV6-6 to TRBJ2-3; possibly TRBD2 for D (6 bases). The V end was cut by 2 bases, the J end by 5 bases, with 17 bases between. Germline V gives CDR1 MNHNY, CDR2 SVGAGI (reference sequence). This CDR3 spans 16 amino acids. CDR3 region: CASSYRASDVGDTQYF. The CDR3 DNA sequence: TGTGCCAGCAGTTACCGTGCTAGCGACGTAGGAGATACGCAGTATTTT.

The genes are TRBV5-6 and TRBJ2-7; D is possibly TRBD1 or TRBD2 (5 bases each). Trimming left V 5 bases short and J 1 base short, with 10 bases between. The CDR3 contains 13 residues. Germline values: CDR1 SGHDT, CDR2 YYEEEE. The CDR3 reads CASSFGTSYEQYF. The CDR3 DNA is TGTGCCAGCAGTTTCGGGACGTCCTACGAGCAGTACTTC.

V is TRBV5-6 and J is TRBJ2-3, with D unclear. This CDR3 region has 11 residues. Looked up from germline, CDR1 is SGHDT and CDR2 is YYEEEE. V was cut by 0 bases and J by 6 bases, with 2 bases left in between. The CDR3 protein is CASSLADTQYF. The CDR3, as DNA: TGTGCCAGCAGCTTGGCGGATACGCAGTATTTT. The entire variable domain, with the rest obtained from reference TRBV5-6 and TRBJ2-3, is as follows: DAGVTQSPTHLIKTRGQQVTLRCSPKSGHDTVSWYQQALGQGPQFIFQYYEEEERQRGNFPDRFSGHQFPNYSSELNVNALLLGDSALYLCASSLADTQYFGPGTRLTVL.

The chain joins TRBV6-5 to TRBJ1-2, with D hard to call. Trimming removed 0 bases from V and 6 bases from J, with 8 bases in between. Germline assignment: CDR1 MNHEY and CDR2 SVGAGI. This CDR3 region has 13 residues. The CDR3 coding sequence is TGTGCCAGCAGTTACTCGTTCGGGGATGGCTACACCTTC. This sequence encodes CASSYSFGDGYTF.

The rearrangement uses TRBV29-1 and TRBJ2-2; maybe TRBD2 (6 bases). V was pared by 7 bases and J by 6 bases, with 15 bases between. CDR3 length: 13 residues. Per germline, CDR1 SQVTM and CDR2 ANQGSEA. CDR3 nucleotides: TGCAGCGCGGGAGCAGGGATCCCCGGGGAGCTGTTTTTT. Amino acid sequence: CSAGAGIPGELFF.

This chain uses TRBV19 with TRBJ2-7; 9 bases agree with TRBD1. The CDR3 has 16 amino acids. V lost 5 bases, J lost 3 bases, and 11 bases stayed unmatched. Germline V CDR1 and CDR2: LNHDA, SQIVND (reference sequence). The CDR3 DNA sequence: TGTGCCAGTAGTTCTCTACAGGGGGCTCTAATCTACGAGCAGTACTTC. Translated, it gives CASSSLQGALIYEQYF.

The chain links TRBV7-8 to TRBJ2-7, with 11 bases identical to TRBD2. Per the germline V gene, CDR1 is SGHVS and CDR2 is FQNEAQ. Trimming at V came to 5 bases and at J to 2 bases, leaving 8 bases not matched to a gene. The CDR3 spans 16 residues. The CDR3 sequence is CASSGPRSGGAYEQYF. In DNA, the CDR3 is TGTGCCAGCAGCGGTCCACGTAGCGGGGGGGCCTACGAGCAGTACTTC.

This clone is a singleton in its sample. The chain employs TRBV7-9 and TRBJ2-2; D gene ambiguous. V lost 5 bases to trimming and J lost 7 bases, with 8 bases between them. This CDR3 comprises 12 residues. Looked up from germline, CDR1 is SEHNR and CDR2 is FQNEAQ (reference sequence). CDR3 region: CASSPTNGELFF. In DNA form, the CDR3 reads TGTGCCAGCAGCCCGACGAACGGGGAGCTGTTTTTT.

The chain is built from TRBV10-3 and TRBJ1-1, with D tentatively TRBD1 (5 bases). Trimming shortened V by 5 bases and J by 6 bases, and 10 bases separated the two germline ends. Germline values: CDR1 ENHRY, CDR2 SYGVKD. The CDR3 length is 12 residues. For the CDR3, the DNA is TGTGCCATCAGTACGACAGAGGCTGAAGCTTTCTTT. It codes for CAISTTEAEAFF.

V usage is TRBV5-1 and J usage is TRBJ2-3; 8 bases fit TRBD2. The V and J ends lost 0 bases and 1 base, in that order; junction bases with no gene match: 4. The CDR3 is 16 residues long. Germline CDR1 is SGHRS and CDR2 is YFSETQ. The CDR3 nucleotides are TGCGCCAGCAGCTTGGCGGTAGCGGGGCGCACAGATACGCAGTATTTT. Its translation is CASSLAVAGRTDTQYF.

This chain uses TRBV2 with TRBJ2-1; D is unresolved. The CDR3 covers 11 residues. CDR1 and CDR2 from the germline V gene are SNHLY and FYNNEI. Between the trimmed V and J ends, which lost 6 bases and 7 bases, there was a span of 7 bases. The CDR3 protein is CASRSLNEQFF. The CDR3 bases are TGTGCCAGCAGGTCCCTGAATGAGCAGTTCTTC.

The chain's CDR3 is CASSLMGDEQFF. In nucleotides, the CDR3 is TGTGCCAGCAGCTTGATGGGGGATGAGCAGTTCTTC. This chain connects TRBV11-2 to TRBJ2-1; either TRBD1 or TRBD2 may fit D (5 bases each). The length of the CDR3 is 12 residues. V lost 3 bases and J 8 bases, leaving 8 bases between the germline ends. CDR1 is SGHAT, CDR2 FQNNGV, per germline.

The chain joins TRBV6-1 to TRBJ1-5, with D uncertain. CDR1 is MNHNS, CDR2 SASEGT, per germline. The CDR3 has 13 amino acids. V was shortened by 0 bases and J by 5 bases, with 5 bases between the two germline ends. Here the CDR3 DNA reads TGTGCCAGCAGTGAAGCGGCTCATCAGCCCCAGCATTTT. Translation: CASSEAAHQPQHF.

V usage is TRBV27 and J usage is TRBJ2-7; 11 bases match TRBD2. This CDR3 is 14 amino acids long. V lost 3 bases and J lost 4; bases outside the gene matches: 2. Germline V gene lookup returns CDR1 MNHEY and CDR2 SMNVEV (reference sequence). This CDR3 reads CASSFGTSGYEQYF. The CDR3 bases are TGTGCCAGCAGTTTTGGGACTAGCGGTTACGAGCAGTACTTC.

The rearrangement joins TRBV29-1 to TRBJ2-2; 7 bases are shared with TRBD2. After removal of 4 bases from V and 7 bases from J, the junction contained 6 bases not matched to a gene. The CDR3 has 13 residues. The germline V gene encodes CDR1 SQVTM and CDR2 ANQGSEA. In DNA, the CDR3 is TGCAGCGTTGCACCAGGGAGGGACGGGGAGCTGTTTTTT. Translating it yields CSVAPGRDGELFF.

This chain uses TRBV2 with TRBJ2-1; D tentatively reads TRBD1 or TRBD2 (5 bases each). Trimming stripped 6 bases from V and 9 bases from J, with 21 bases between. This CDR3 is 15 amino acids long. The V gene's germline CDR1 is SNHLY and CDR2 FYNNEI. The CDR3, as DNA: TGTGCCAGCAGGGCCCAGGGACCCGCTTTGGGTGAGCAGTTCTTC. Its protein is CASRAQGPALGEQFF.

This chain joins TRBV5-1 and TRBJ2-7, with D hard to call. CDR1 is SGHRS, CDR2 YFSETQ, per germline. V was pared by 0 bases and J by 2 bases, with 6 bases between. The CDR3 consists of 13 residues. DNA of the CDR3: TGCGCCAGCAGCTTGGTAGGGCCCTACGAGCAGTACTTC. As protein: CASSLVGPYEQYF.

The sample holds a few counts of this clone. In DNA form, the CDR3 reads TGTGCCAGCTCACCAGATGAGGGACACCTGATGGGAGAGCAGTACTTC. Residues: CASSPDEGHLMGEQYF. The rearrangement links TRBV18 to TRBJ2-7; a weak D match, TRBD1 (6 bases). Between the trimmed V and J ends, which lost 2 bases and 7 bases, there was a span of 21 bases. This CDR3 has 16 residues. CDR1 is KGHSH and CDR2 is LQKENI in the germline V gene.

The chain has TRBV27 and TRBJ2-1; either TRBD1 or TRBD2 may fit D (5 bases each). Trimming pared 2 bases from V and 5 bases from J, leaving 19 bases between. CDR1 MNHEY and CDR2 SMNVEV come from the germline V gene (reference sequence). The CDR3 consists of 17 residues. The CDR3 loop is CASSLGTSPGPHNEQFF. As DNA, the CDR3 is TGTGCCAGCAGTTTAGGGACCTCCCCCGGGCCCCACAATGAGCAGTTCTTC.

The chain links TRBV16 to TRBJ2-3; D remains unclear. The germline V and J ends were trimmed by 2 bases and 2 bases, with 5 bases remaining between them. From germline, CDR1 is KGHSY and CDR2 FQNENV. The CDR3 is 13 residues long. CDR3 sequence (DNA): TGTGCCAGCAGCCAAGAGTACACAGATACGCAGTATTTT. It encodes CASSQEYTDTQYF.

This clone was seen once. The V gene is TRBV6-5, the J gene TRBJ2-3, with a tentative D call TRBD2 (7 bases). This CDR3 spans 14 amino acids. Looked up from germline, CDR1 is MNHEY and CDR2 is SVGAGI. V gave up 11 bases and J gave up 6 bases, with 21 bases separating them. Here the CDR3 DNA reads TGTGCCTCTCTTGGCGGGGGCGCGACTGATACGCAGTATTTT. This sequence encodes CASLGGGATDTQYF.

The chain combines TRBV9 with TRBJ2-7, with TRBD1 identical over 7 bases. The CDR3 length is 15 residues. Losses at the gene ends were 2 bases for V and 5 bases for J; bases not matched to a gene: 10. The V gene's germline CDR1 is SGDLS and CDR2 YYNGEE. The CDR3 loop reads CASSVGDSLAHEQYF. The CDR3 region has the DNA TGTGCCAGCAGCGTGGGGGACAGCTTAGCCCACGAGCAGTACTTC.

The rearrangement joins TRBV15 to TRBJ1-3; D call uncertain. Germline-derived CDR1 and CDR2 are LNHNV and YYDKDF (reference sequence). The V end was cut by 3 bases, the J end by 4 bases, with 7 bases between. CDR3 length: 13 residues. The CDR3 bases are TGTGCCACCAGCAGGCTTTCCGGAAACACCATATATTTT. It codes for CATSRLSGNTIYF. The full variable domain, with the rest looked up from reference TRBV15 and TRBJ1-3, is DAMVIQNPRYQVTQFGKPVTLSCSQTLNHNVMYWYQQKSSQAPKLLFHYYDKDFNNEADTPDNFQSRRPNTSFCFLDIRSPGLGDTAMYLCATSRLSGNTIYFGEGSWLTVV.

The chain carries TRBV9 and TRBJ2-6; D unresolved. Germline values: CDR1 SGDLS, CDR2 YYNGEE. The CDR3 is made up of 17 amino acids. The germline V and J ends were trimmed by 3 bases and 4 bases, with 17 bases remaining between them. The CDR3 coding sequence is TGTGCCAGCAGCGACCGAACCTACGGACCCGGGGCCAACGTCCTGACTTTC. Translated, it gives CASSDRTYGPGANVLTF.

J is TRBJ1-1 and V is TRBV13; 8 positions match TRBD1. CDR3 length: 13 amino acids. Germline-derived CDR1 and CDR2 are PRHDT and FYEKMQ (reference sequence). The ends lost 4 bases at V and 5 bases at J; junction bases unmatched: 3. The CDR3 sequence is CASSSGGWTEAFF. The CDR3 nucleotides are TGTGCCAGCAGCTCAGGGGGCTGGACTGAAGCTTTCTTT.

This sequence joins TRBV12-5 and TRBJ2-7, with 8 bases fitting TRBD1. Per germline, CDR1 LGHNT and CDR2 FRNRAP. The length of the CDR3 is 13 residues. The trim removed 4 bases at V and 6 bases at J, leaving 5 bases unmatched. CDR3 DNA sequence: TGTGCTAGTGGTTCGACAGGGGCCCGCGAGCAGTACTTC. This codes for CASGSTGAREQYF.

DNA for the CDR3: TGTGCCAGCAGCTTAGTTGACGGAGAGACCCAGTACTTC. Translated: CASSLVDGETQYF. The chain employs TRBV11-2 and TRBJ2-5; no firm D call. This CDR3 is 13 amino acids long. V was trimmed by 1 base and J by 4 bases, leaving 7 bases between them. Germline-derived CDR1 and CDR2 are SGHAT and FQNNGV. Supplemented by reference TRBV11-2 and TRBJ2-5, the full variable domain reads EAGVAQSPRYKIIEKRQSVAFWCNPISGHATLYWYQQILGQGPKLLIQFQNNGVVDDSQLPKDRFSAERLKGVDSTLKIQPAKLEDSAVYLCASSLVDGETQYFGPGTRLLVL.